A selection of T cell receptor beta chains follows, all from one sample in a study of OX40 agonist ivuxolimab in advanced cancers. Assay used: immunoSEQ multiplex PCR; TCRdb lists only in-frame clones, some missing. Of roughly 99,000 clones listed, around 93% are singletons. Sample: CD4+ or CD8+ T cells sorted from blood, taken in a trial of the OX40 agonist ivuxolimab. The receptors come from an adult with an advanced solid tumor such as melanoma, head and neck, liver or kidney cancer. CDR3s include the opening cysteine and the closing phenylalanine or tryptophan. The D gene is left open where the match is weak. The listing skips clone size in some rows; elsewhere it reads once, few, many or a size class.

v_call	j_call	clone_size	d_call	cdr3_length	cdr3_aa	cdr3_nt
TRBV4-1	TRBJ1-5	-	-	15	CASSQASIGEGAQHF	TGCGCCAGCAGCCAAGCTTCTATAGGAGAAGGAGCCCAGCATTTT
TRBV29-1	TRBJ2-2	-	-	13	CSVFVGGEEGLFF	TGCAGCGTCTTCGTGGGGGGCGAGGAAGGGCTGTTTTTT
TRBV5-1	TRBJ1-2	-	-	16	CASSLISGGGPHGYTF	TGCGCCAGCAGCTTGATTAGTGGGGGCGGGCCCCATGGCTACACCTTC
TRBV5-1	TRBJ1-1	-	TRBD1	13	CASNRGPNTEAFF	TGCGCCAGCAACAGGGGCCCGAACACTGAAGCTTTCTTT
TRBV6-1	TRBJ2-7	-	TRBD2	16	CASSEAGASGSYEQYF	TGTGCCAGCAGTGAAGCCGGGGCTAGCGGGAGTTACGAGCAGTACTTC
TRBV18	TRBJ1-1	-	-	17	CASSRDGAGELGTEAFF	TGTGCCAGCTCACGGGACGGAGCGGGGGAATTGGGCACTGAAGCTTTCTTT
TRBV6-5	TRBJ2-5	-	-	12	CASSSRKETQYF	TGTGCCAGCAGTTCCCGTAAAGAGACCCAGTACTTC
TRBV19	TRBJ1-6	-	-	14	CASSIWTEGSPLHF	TGTGCCAGTAGTATTTGGACAGAGGGGTCACCCCTCCACTTT
TRBV7-9	TRBJ2-7	-	TRBD2	18	CASSLALAGYLNSYEQYF	TGTGCCAGCAGCTTAGCACTAGCGGGATACCTAAACTCCTACGAGCAGTACTTC
TRBV2	TRBJ1-1	-	-	12	CASSYREAEAFF	TGTGCCAGCAGTTACAGGGAGGCCGAAGCTTTCTTT
TRBV4-2	TRBJ1-4	-	TRBD1	15	CASSSRQGQNEKLFF	TGTGCCAGCAGCTCCCGACAGGGGCAAAATGAAAAACTGTTTTTT
TRBV6-5	TRBJ2-7	once	-	15	CASSVASLAAYEQYF	TGTGCCAGCAGCGTAGCTTCGTTGGCCGCCTACGAGCAGTACTTC
TRBV10-3	TRBJ2-7	-	TRBD1	17	CAISDLGQGDPFYEQYF	TGTGCCATCAGTGATTTAGGACAGGGGGATCCTTTCTACGAGCAGTACTTC
TRBV18	TRBJ2-1	-	-	14	CASSPTEGFGEQFF	TGTGCCAGCTCGCCGACCGAGGGGTTCGGTGAGCAGTTCTTC
TRBV7-9	TRBJ1-5	few	TRBD1	15	CASAETGGFDQPQHF	TGTGCCAGCGCGGAGACAGGGGGCTTTGATCAGCCCCAGCATTTT
TRBV28	TRBJ1-2	-	TRBD1	14	CASSAGTANYGYTF	TGTGCCAGCAGTGCCGGGACAGCGAACTATGGCTACACCTTC
TRBV4-1	TRBJ2-5	-	-	15	CASSQIRDSKETQYF	TGCGCCAGCAGCCAAATCCGGGACTCTAAAGAGACCCAGTACTTC
TRBV29-1	TRBJ2-7	once	TRBD1	14	CSVEVTDRSYEQYF	TGCAGCGTTGAAGTCACGGACAGGTCCTACGAGCAGTACTTC
TRBV27	TRBJ2-1	-	TRBD2	16	CASSPQREGSYNEQFF	TGTGCCAGCAGTCCCCAGCGGGAGGGGTCCTACAATGAGCAGTTCTTC
TRBV7-9	TRBJ2-6	-	TRBD1	16	CASSKDRDSGANVLTF	TGTGCCAGCAGTAAGGACAGGGACTCTGGGGCCAACGTCCTGACTTTC
TRBV28	TRBJ2-7	-	-	15	CASSFDGVSGYEQYF	TGTGCCAGCAGTTTCGATGGGGTATCCGGCTACGAGCAGTACTTC
TRBV2	TRBJ1-2	-	-	12	CASSDRARGYTF	TGTGCCAGCAGTGACCGGGCCAGGGGCTACACCTTC
TRBV9	TRBJ2-1	once	-	16	CASSAPPSGTENEQFF	TGTGCCAGCAGCGCCCCCCCCAGCGGAACGGAAAATGAGCAGTTCTTC